The 29 T cell receptor beta chains in this list originate from one sample, sequenced in a study of T-cell reconstitution after alpha-beta-depleted transplantation in children (dated by TCRdb to 2016 to 2018). Libraries were built with PCR. Sequencing used an Illumina HiSeq 2500. TCR libraries were prepared with molecular barcoding, using unique molecular identifiers to normalize TCRbeta repertoire quantification. TCRdb took the public reads, trimmed them with fastp at Q25, ran MiXCR for clone calling and kept in-frame beta chains. Entries that share a CDR3 protein sequence are merged under the most common genes and DNA. The sample has roughly 350,000 distinct CDR3 sequences on record, approximately 10% of them singletons. Clones ranked in the top ten supply 2.4% of the sample. The starting material was PBMCs from the stem cell graft donor, obtained from the stem cell graft. These receptors came from a human donor who donated a stem cell graft to a child with acute lymphoblastic leukemia.

The V and J genes are TRBV11-2 and TRBJ2-5; D uncertain. V was trimmed by 4 bases and J by 0 bases, leaving 12 bases between them. Per germline, CDR1 SGHAT and CDR2 FQNNGV. This CDR3 spans 15 amino acids. CDR3 in DNA: TGTGCCAGCAGCTCCACACCACGGGACCAAGAGACCCAGTACTTC. Its protein product is CASSSTPRDQETQYF.

This clonotype was recorded a few times. The rearrangement links TRBV4-2 to TRBJ2-5; no reliable D call. This CDR3 is built from 18 residues. Germline V gene sequence: CDR1 LGHNA, CDR2 YNFKEQ. Trimming left V 0 bases short and J 0 bases short, with 17 bases between. The CDR3 region is CASSQDVSLQQYQETQYF. The CDR3 DNA reads TGTGCCAGCAGCCAAGACGTAAGCTTACAACAGTACCAAGAGACCCAGTACTTC.

The V call is TRBV7-6, the J call TRBJ2-1; 14 bases are shared with TRBD2. Germline lookup yields CDR1 SGHVS and CDR2 FNYEAQ. The CDR3 totals 15 residues. V lost 5 bases to trimming and J lost 10 bases; unmatched junction nucleotides: 7. The CDR3 nucleotides are TGTGCCAGCAGCGGGGCCGGGACTAGCGGGAGAGAGCAGTTCTTC. It encodes CASSGAGTSGREQFF.

The chain couples TRBV29-1 to TRBJ1-2, with D maybe TRBD1 (5 bases). The CDR3 runs to 14 residues. V was cut by 6 bases and J by 1 base, with 15 bases left in between. CDR1 and CDR2 from the germline V gene are SQVTM and ANQGSEA. CDR3 nucleotides: TGCAGCGTGGGTACCGGGACGTATAACTATGGCTACACCTTC. Translation: CSVGTGTYNYGYTF.

This clonotype was detected only a few times. This chain connects TRBV20-1 to TRBJ1-1; 7 bases fit TRBD1. The CDR3 is made up of 14 amino acids. Germline CDR1 and CDR2: DFQATT and SNEGSKA (reference sequence). The V gene end was trimmed by 4 bases and the J gene end by 4 bases; junction bases not matched to a gene: 9. The CDR3 DNA reads TGCAGTGCTATCTTACAGGGGTCCGGCACTGAAGCTTTCTTT. Translating it yields CSAILQGSGTEAFF.

This rearrangement joins TRBV5-1 to TRBJ1-1; no clear D. The CDR3 has 15 amino acids. CDR1 and CDR2 from the germline V gene are SGHRS and YFSETQ. Between the trimmed V and J ends, which lost 2 bases and 5 bases, there was a span of 16 bases. The CDR3 reads CASSFSRESGTEAFF. The DNA of the CDR3 is TGCGCCAGCAGCTTTTCCCGGGAATCCGGGACTGAAGCTTTCTTT.

The chain employs TRBV28 and TRBJ2-1; D possibly matches TRBD1 or TRBD2 (5 bases each). Trimming took 6 bases from V and 0 from J, leaving 12 bases between them. Germline CDR1 is MDHEN and CDR2 is SYDVKM. The CDR3 runs 15 residues. CDR3 loop: CASSWDESSYNEQFF. The CDR3 DNA reads TGTGCCAGCAGCTGGGACGAGAGCTCCTACAATGAGCAGTTCTTC.

This clonotype was recorded many times. V usage is TRBV7-2 and J usage is TRBJ2-3; the D gene is possibly TRBD1 (6 bases). V was cut by 5 bases and J by 1 base, with 13 bases left in between. The CDR3 totals 15 residues. CDR1 and CDR2 from the germline V gene are SGHTA and FQGNSA. The DNA for the CDR3 is TGTGCCAGCAGCGCTTGGGCAGGGGGCACAGATACGCAGTATTTT. Translating it yields CASSAWAGGTDTQYF. The full variable domain, with the rest looked up from reference TRBV7-2 and TRBJ2-3, is GAGVSQSPSNKVTEKGKDVELRCDPISGHTALYWYRQSLGQGLEFLIYFQGNSAPDKSGLPSDRFSAERTGGSVSTLTIQRTQQEDSAVYLCASSAWAGGTDTQYFGPGTRLTVL.

This clonotype was picked up a small number of times. The chain combines TRBV12-3 or TRBV12-4 with TRBJ2-7, with D unresolved. V gave up 5 bases and J gave up 2 bases, with 7 bases separating them. The CDR3 has 12 amino acids. CDR3: CASSRAAYEQYF. For the CDR3, the DNA is TGTGCCAGCAGTAGAGCCGCCTACGAGCAGTACTTC.

This clonotype was detected many times. V usage is TRBV5-1 and J usage is TRBJ2-7; D possibly uses TRBD1 or TRBD2 (5 bases each). This CDR3 contains 14 residues. V was clipped by 0 bases and J by 5 bases, with 12 bases between them. Germline values: CDR1 SGHRS, CDR2 YFSETQ. CDR3 sequence reads: CASSLGQGDDEQYF. Here the CDR3 DNA reads TGCGCCAGCAGCTTGGGTCAGGGAGACGACGAGCAGTACTTC.

This clonotype was detected many times. The chain employs TRBV5-5 and TRBJ2-1; 7 nucleotides line up with TRBD1. The CDR3 runs 14 residues. Germline assignment: CDR1 SGHKS and CDR2 YYEKEE (reference sequence). V trimming: 0 bases; J trimming: 9 bases; junction bases outside the gene matches: 6. CDR3 in amino acids: CASSLETGSVEQFF. The CDR3 DNA is TGTGCCAGCAGCTTGGAGACAGGGTCAGTTGAGCAGTTCTTC.

Worth noting for this clonotype: The junction differs from germline at one of its ends, possibly a read error. The V call is TRBV3-1, the J call TRBJ2-3; 10 nucleotides agree with TRBD2. This CDR3 has 17 residues. In germline, CDR1 is LGHDT, CDR2 YNNKEL (reference sequence). The CDR3 reads CASTQDQGLAVTDTQYF. The CDR3 DNA sequence: TGTGCCAGCACCCAAGATCAAGGACTAGCGGTCACAGATACGCAGTATTTT.

V usage is TRBV7-2 and J usage is TRBJ1-3, with TRBD1 matching over 7 bases. Germline V lookup: CDR1 SGHTA, CDR2 FQGNSA. The V segment lost 4 bases and the J segment 4 bases; nucleotides outside the gene matches: 4. This CDR3 contains 14 residues. CDR3 in amino acids: CASSSTGLGNTIYF. The CDR3 DNA follows: TGTGCCAGCAGCTCGACAGGGCTCGGAAACACCATATATTTT. Supplemented by reference TRBV7-2 and TRBJ1-3, the full variable domain reads GAGVSQSPSNKVTEKGKDVELRCDPISGHTALYWYRQSLGQGLEFLIYFQGNSAPDKSGLPSDRFSAERTGGSVSTLTIQRTQQEDSAVYLCASSSTGLGNTIYFGEGSWLTVV.

DNA for the CDR3: TGTGCCAGCAGTTATTCCCTTACAGGATTTCTTTCACCCCTCCACTTT. Protein: CASSYSLTGFLSPLHF. This rearrangement joins TRBV6-5 to TRBJ1-6; D possibly corresponds to TRBD1 (5 bases). The V gene lost 3 bases and the J gene lost 9 bases, with 18 bases spanning the gap. Germline CDR1 is MNHEY and CDR2 is SVGAGI. This CDR3 region has 16 residues.

The rearrangement joins TRBV20-1 to TRBJ2-7, with 8 bases fitting TRBD1. Germline V lookup: CDR1 DFQATT, CDR2 SNEGSKA (reference sequence). The CDR3 is 15 amino acids. The trim removed 6 bases at V and 4 bases at J, leaving 14 bases unmatched. The chain's CDR3 is CSARSDRGIGYEQYF. The CDR3 DNA is TGCAGTGCCAGAAGCGACAGGGGTATCGGATACGAGCAGTACTTC.

In its sample, this clonotype was seen a few times. This chain links TRBV18 with TRBJ2-3; 11 positions agree with TRBD1. V dropped 5 bases and J dropped 6; count of bases not matched to a gene: 4. This CDR3 spans 14 amino acids. Germline V CDR1 and CDR2: KGHSH, LQKENI. The CDR3 sequence: CASSSGTGGDTQYF. The DNA for the CDR3 is TGTGCCAGCTCATCCGGGACAGGGGGTGATACGCAGTATTTT.

V gene TRBV5-4 combines with J gene TRBJ1-2; 7 bases match TRBD1. Germline V gives CDR1 SGHNT, CDR2 YYREEE (reference sequence). The CDR3 contains 15 residues. V lost 2 bases and J lost 8; bases outside the gene matches: 12. The CDR3 sequence: CASSLSGRGRRGYTF. The CDR3 nucleotides read TGTGCCAGCAGCTTATCCGGAAGGGGGCGGCGAGGCTACACCTTC. The entire variable domain, with the rest obtained from reference TRBV5-4 and TRBJ1-2, is as follows: ETGVTQSPTHLIKTRGQQVTLRCSSQSGHNTVSWYQQALGQGPQFIFQYYREEENGRGNFPPRFSGLQFPNYSSELNVNALELDDSALYLCASSLSGRGRRGYTFGSGTRLTVV.

This clonotype was picked up many times. The chain is built from TRBV9 and TRBJ1-2, with 11 bases lining up with TRBD1. Per the germline V gene, CDR1 is SGDLS and CDR2 is YYNGEE. Trimming cost V 0 bases and J 5 bases; bases outside gene matches: 9. There are 17 residues in the CDR3. The CDR3 DNA reads TGTGCCAGCAGCGTAGCCGCGTCGGGGACAGGGGGGTATGGCTACACCTTC. It is translated as CASSVAASGTGGYGYTF.

There are a few counts of this clonotype. The rearrangement joins TRBV27 to TRBJ2-7, with 9 bases matching TRBD1. J gave up 5 bases and V 4 bases, and 6 bases lay outside the gene matches. Germline CDR1 is MNHEY and CDR2 is SMNVEV (reference sequence). The CDR3 extends over 14 amino acids. The CDR3: CASSSGTGYDEQYF. The CDR3 DNA follows: TGTGCCAGCAGTTCAGGGACAGGGTACGACGAGCAGTACTTC.

This clonotype was counted a few times. The rearrangement links TRBV12-3 or TRBV12-4 to TRBJ1-5, with 7 bases that match TRBD1. The CDR3 loop spans 20 amino acids. Trimming removed 3 bases from V and 1 base from J; junction bases left unmatched: 18. The CDR3 nucleotides read TGTGCCAGCAGTTTTCCCCGGGGAGGGGGCAGGAGGAGAAGCAATCAGCCCCAGCATTTT. Residues: CASSFPRGGGRRRSNQPQHF.

This clonotype was seen ten or more times. The chain has TRBV12-3 or TRBV12-4 and TRBJ2-2; D may be TRBD2 (6 bases). CDR3 length: 13 amino acids. The V end was cut by 3 bases, the J end by 4 bases, with 6 bases between. This chain's CDR3 is CASSLEGTGELFF. CDR3 nucleotide sequence: TGTGCCAGCAGTTTGGAGGGCACCGGGGAGCTGTTTTTT.

This clonotype has a handful of counts. The gene calls are TRBV20-1 and TRBJ2-7, with 7 bases matching TRBD2. J gave up 3 bases and V 3 bases, and 5 bases lay outside the gene matches. Germline V gene data show CDR1 as DFQATT and CDR2 as SNEGSKA (reference sequence). The CDR3 has 13 amino acids. The CDR3 protein is CSARASGHYEQYF. The CDR3, as DNA: TGCAGTGCTAGGGCTAGCGGACACTACGAGCAGTACTTC.

Only a few counts were recorded for this clonotype. V gene TRBV18 combines with J gene TRBJ2-2; the match to TRBD2 covers 10 bases. CDR3 length: 16 residues. Per the germline V gene, CDR1 is KGHSH and CDR2 is LQKENI. V lost 1 base to trimming and J lost 7 bases; unmatched junction nucleotides: 6. The CDR3 spells CASSPLSGRAGGELFF. The CDR3 DNA sequence: TGTGCCAGCTCACCACTCAGCGGGAGGGCCGGCGGGGAGCTGTTTTTT.

This clonotype has a handful of counts. The chain has TRBV29-1 and TRBJ2-2, with D perhaps matching TRBD2 (5 bases). Germline lookup yields CDR1 SQVTM and CDR2 ANQGSEA. V lost 3 bases to trimming and J lost 3 bases, with 8 bases between them. The CDR3 is made up of 13 amino acids. This CDR3 is CSVDSGYTGELFF. In nucleotides, the CDR3 is TGCAGCGTTGACTCGGGGTACACCGGGGAGCTGTTTTTT.

J is TRBJ2-7 and V is TRBV5-5; D is unresolved. This CDR3 contains 13 residues. V dropped 4 bases and J dropped 5 bases, with 13 bases sitting between them. CDR1 and CDR2 (germline): SGHKS, YYEKEE (reference sequence). The CDR3 sequence is CASSLWKGHEQYF. The CDR3, as DNA: TGTGCCAGCAGCCTGTGGAAAGGCCACGAGCAGTACTTC.

The chain joins TRBV20-1 to TRBJ2-1, with TRBD1 matching 8 bases. CDR3 length: 14 residues. Looked up from germline, CDR1 is DFQATT and CDR2 is SNEGSKA (reference sequence). J lost 7 bases, V lost 3 bases, and 8 bases had no gene match. The CDR3 loop reads CSARSGGPHNEQFF. DNA for the CDR3: TGCAGTGCTAGGTCAGGGGGCCCCCATAATGAGCAGTTCTTC.

V gene TRBV3-1 combines with J gene TRBJ1-4; weak D call: TRBD1 (6 bases). V was clipped by 4 bases and J by 5 bases, with 14 bases between them. Germline values: CDR1 LGHDT, CDR2 YNNKEL (reference sequence). The CDR3 has 15 amino acids. DNA of the CDR3: TGTGCCAGCAGCCTCGGACAGCCGCTAAATGAAAAACTGTTTTTT. It codes for CASSLGQPLNEKLFF.

V usage is TRBV7-9 and J usage is TRBJ2-7; D not certain. V lost 1 base, J lost 6 bases, and 10 bases lay in between. CDR3 length equals 13 residues. Germline V CDR1 and CDR2: SEHNR, FQNEAQ (reference sequence). CDR3 in amino acids: CASSLGPSREQYF. The CDR3 DNA reads TGTGCCAGCAGCTTAGGTCCTAGTCGCGAGCAGTACTTC. Full variable domain (outside the CDR3, taken from reference TRBV7-9 and TRBJ2-7): DTGVSQNPRHKITKRGQNVTFRCDPISEHNRLYWYRQTLGQGPEFLTYFQNEAQLEKSRLLSDRFSAERPKGSFSTLEIQRTEQGDSAMYLCASSLGPSREQYFGPGTRLTVT.

V gene TRBV12-3 or TRBV12-4 combines with J gene TRBJ2-3; TRBD1 or TRBD2 may be the D gene (5 bases each). The CDR3 has 14 residues. The V end lost 7 bases, the J end lost 3 bases, and 14 bases lay between the germline ends. The CDR3 nucleotides are TGTGCCAGCACCCGAGGGGTGGGGACAGATACGCAGTATTTT. Protein: CASTRGVGTDTQYF.